The 2 T cell receptor beta chains presented below share a single source sample, sequenced in a study of radiotherapy plus CTLA-4 blockade in lung cancer. Repertoires were generated with immunoSEQ multiplex PCR, while TCRdb's copy carries only in-frame clones and drops some. The sample lists roughly 62,000 clones, roughly four fifths occurring once. This specimen consisted of peripheral blood, obtained from a patient treated with radiotherapy plus ipilimumab. The receptor source for this set is a human donor with non-small cell lung cancer who had a complete response to radiotherapy plus ipilimumab.

The J gene is TRBJ2-1, the V gene TRBV18, with D possibly being TRBD1 (6 bases). The CDR3 contains 15 residues. V lost 3 bases, J lost 4 bases, and 13 bases lay in between. CDR1 is KGHSH, CDR2 LQKENI, per germline. CDR3: CASSPRGNRYNEQFF. CDR3 coding DNA: TGTGCCAGCTCACCGAGGGGGAATCGGTACAATGAGCAGTTCTTC.

The CDR3 protein is CASSPEISSGGNSPLHF. CDR3 sequence (DNA): TGTGCCAGCTCACCCGAAATATCTTCAGGGGGCAATTCACCCCTCCACTTT. The gene calls are TRBV18 and TRBJ1-6, with 8 bases identical to TRBD1. Germline V gives CDR1 KGHSH, CDR2 LQKENI. The CDR3 spans 17 residues. Trimming took 3 bases from V and 7 from J; bases not matched to a gene: 11. The full variable domain, completed using reference TRBV18 and TRBJ1-6, is NAGVMQNPRHLVRRRGQEARLRCSPMKGHSHVYWYRQLPEEGLKFMVYLQKENIIDESGMPKERFSAEFPKEGPSILRIQQVVRGDSAAYFCASSPEISSGGNSPLHFGNGTRLTVT.